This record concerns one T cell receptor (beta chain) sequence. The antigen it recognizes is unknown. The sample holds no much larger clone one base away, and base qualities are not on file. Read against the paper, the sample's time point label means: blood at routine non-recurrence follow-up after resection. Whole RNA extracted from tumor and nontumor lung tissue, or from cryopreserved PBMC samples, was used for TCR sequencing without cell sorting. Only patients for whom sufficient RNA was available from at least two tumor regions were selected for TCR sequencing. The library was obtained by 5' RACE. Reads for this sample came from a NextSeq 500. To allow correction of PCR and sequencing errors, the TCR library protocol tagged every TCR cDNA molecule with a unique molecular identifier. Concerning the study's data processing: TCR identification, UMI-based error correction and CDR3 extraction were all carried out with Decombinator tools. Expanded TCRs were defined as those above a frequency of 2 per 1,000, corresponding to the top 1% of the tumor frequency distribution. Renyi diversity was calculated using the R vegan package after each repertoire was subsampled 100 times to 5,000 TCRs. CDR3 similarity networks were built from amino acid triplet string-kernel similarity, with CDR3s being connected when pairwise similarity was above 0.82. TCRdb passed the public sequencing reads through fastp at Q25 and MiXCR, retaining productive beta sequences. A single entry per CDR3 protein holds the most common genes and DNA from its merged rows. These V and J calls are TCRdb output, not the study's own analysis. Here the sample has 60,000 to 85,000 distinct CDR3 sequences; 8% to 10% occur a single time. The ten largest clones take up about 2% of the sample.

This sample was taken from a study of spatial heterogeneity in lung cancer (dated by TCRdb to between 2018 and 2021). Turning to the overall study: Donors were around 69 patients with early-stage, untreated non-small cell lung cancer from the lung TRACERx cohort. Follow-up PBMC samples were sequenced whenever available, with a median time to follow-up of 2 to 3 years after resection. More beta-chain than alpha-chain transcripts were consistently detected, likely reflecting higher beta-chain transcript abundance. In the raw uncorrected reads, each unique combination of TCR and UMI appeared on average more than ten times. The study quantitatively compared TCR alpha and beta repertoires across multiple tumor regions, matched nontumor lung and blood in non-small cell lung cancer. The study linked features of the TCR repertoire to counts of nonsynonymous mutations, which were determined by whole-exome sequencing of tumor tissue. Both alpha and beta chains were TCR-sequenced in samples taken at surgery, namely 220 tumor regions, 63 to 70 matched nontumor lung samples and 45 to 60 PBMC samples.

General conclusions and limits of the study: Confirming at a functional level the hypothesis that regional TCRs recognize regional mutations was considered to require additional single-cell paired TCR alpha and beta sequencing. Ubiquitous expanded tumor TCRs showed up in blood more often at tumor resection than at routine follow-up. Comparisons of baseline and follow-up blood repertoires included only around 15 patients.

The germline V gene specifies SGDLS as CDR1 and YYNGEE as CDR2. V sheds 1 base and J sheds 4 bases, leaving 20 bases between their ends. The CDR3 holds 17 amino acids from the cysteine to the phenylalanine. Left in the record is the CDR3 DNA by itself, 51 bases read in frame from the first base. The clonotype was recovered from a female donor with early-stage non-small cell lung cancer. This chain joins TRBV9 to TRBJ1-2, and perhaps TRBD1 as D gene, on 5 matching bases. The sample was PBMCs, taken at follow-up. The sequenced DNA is TGTGCCAGCAGCGTATCAGGGAGCGGAACCTACCCCTATGGCTACACCTTC. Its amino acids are CASSVSGSGTYPYGYTF.